This T cell receptor (beta chain) was retrieved from a study of cytomegalovirus exposure and HLA in healthy donors. Study conclusions and caveats: Later genetic work tied a missense DCLRE1C variant to beta-chain V and J trimming. High sensitivity and specificity were reportedly achieved when the classifier diagnosed cytomegalovirus status. Relative to equally common others, HLA-associated TCR beta chains showed greater clonal expansion in a later analysis.

In the PCR, 60 Vbeta and 13 Jbeta primers were used. Some clones are missing from TCRdb's copy, which holds only in-frame ones; the method was immunoSEQ multiplex PCR. This table holds approximately 140,000 clones, over 75% found once. The trim removed 5 bases at V and 6 bases at J, leaving 3 bases unmatched. The CDR3 is made up of 15 amino acids. CDR1 and CDR2 from the germline V gene are SEHNR and FQNEAQ (reference sequence). Notes on this clone: The target antigen is unknown.

The sample taken for sequencing was PBMCs. V is TRBV7-9 and J is TRBJ2-1; 14 nucleotides align to TRBD2. This TCR was sampled from a man aged 25 to 40 in good health and CMV-seronegative. CDR3 nucleotide sequence: TGTGCCAGCAGCAAGACTAGCGGGGGGGCCAATGAGCAGTTCTTC. Encoded protein: CASSKTSGGANEQFF.